These 16 T cell receptor beta chains share one sample of origin, sequenced in a study of T cell repertoires in cytomegalovirus infection. TCRdb re-derived calls from the reads in MiXCR, one entry per CDR3 protein. The sample includes approximately 770,000 distinct CDR3 sequences, about 29% of them seen just once. These receptors' antigens are unknown. The starting material was cultured CD8+ T cells from PBMCs, obtained from culture after CMV antigen stimulation. The receptors originated from a human donor in good health (CMV status not recorded). Some clones in this sample may be carry-over from other donors' samples.

This rearrangement joins TRBV28 to TRBJ2-2; D is perhaps TRBD1 or TRBD2 (6 bases each). V lost 3 bases and J 5 bases, leaving 10 bases between the germline ends. In germline, CDR1 is MDHEN, CDR2 SYDVKM. The CDR3 runs to 14 residues. The DNA for the CDR3 is TGTGCCAGCAGTTTCGGAGGGGGGACCGGGGAGCTGTTTTTT. Translating it yields CASSFGGGTGELFF.

This clonotype has only a few counts. The chain employs TRBV12-5 and TRBJ1-2, with a weak D call TRBD1 (6 bases). The V and J ends lost 5 bases and 10 bases respectively, with 20 bases between them. The CDR3 is 14 amino acids. CDR1 and CDR2 from the germline V gene are LGHNT and FRNRAP. CDR3 DNA: TGTGCTAGTGGTCCCGATGGGGGGGACAAGGCCTACACCTTC. It specifies CASGPDGGDKAYTF.

This clonotype was counted between two and nine times. The chain carries TRBV27 and TRBJ1-2; tentatively, D is TRBD1 (6 bases). With 6 bases removed from V and 0 bases from J, the gap between germline ends came to 11 bases. Germline CDR1 MNHEY, CDR2 SMNVEV (reference sequence). The CDR3 spans 14 residues. In DNA, the CDR3 is TGTGCCAGCAGCCCGGACAGTTCTAACTATGGCTACACCTTC. Translated: CASSPDSSNYGYTF.

Comments on this clonotype: Sequence at one end of the junction differs from germline and may be a read error. The chain recombines TRBV10-3 with TRBJ2-2, with D possibly matching TRBD1 (6 bases). This CDR3 is 18 amino acids long. Germline CDR1 ENHRY, CDR2 SYGVKD. The CDR3 DNA follows: TGTGCCATCCACCAAAAGGACCACAGTCACAGGGTTACCGGGGAGCTGTTATTT. This translates into CAIHQKDHSHRVTGELLF.

The chain couples TRBV9 to TRBJ2-5; possibly TRBD1 for D (6 bases). V gave up 4 bases and J gave up 0 bases, with 13 bases separating them. Germline values: CDR1 SGDLS, CDR2 YYNGEE. This CDR3 has 15 residues. CDR3 sequence reads: CASSPRTEYQETQYF. In nucleotides, the CDR3 is TGTGCCAGCAGCCCCCGGACAGAGTACCAAGAGACCCAGTACTTC.

There are a few counts of this clonotype. V gene TRBV24-1 combines with J gene TRBJ2-3; the D gene is possibly TRBD2 (5 bases). Germline CDR1 KGHDR, CDR2 SFDVKD. The CDR3 loop spans 13 amino acids. V lost 9 bases and J 2 bases, leaving 11 bases between the germline ends. CDR3 bases: TGTGCCACCGGAGGCAGGTACACAGATACGCAGTATTTT. It specifies CATGGRYTDTQYF.

This clonotype occurred many times. Here the CDR3 reads CASSLGLDRGNTGELFF. In DNA form, the CDR3 reads TGTGCCAGCAGCTTGGGACTAGACAGGGGGAACACCGGGGAGCTGTTTTTT. The chain is built from TRBV7-8 and TRBJ2-2, with D perhaps given as TRBD1 or TRBD2 (8 bases each). Germline CDR1 reads SGHVS; CDR2 reads FQNEAQ. V was shortened by 3 bases and J by 1 base, with 15 bases between the two germline ends. The CDR3 loop spans 17 amino acids.

J is TRBJ2-1 and V is TRBV20-1, with 9 bases lining up with TRBD1. With V trimmed by 7 bases and J by 6 bases, 4 bases remained unmatched. Germline lookup yields CDR1 DFQATT and CDR2 SNEGSKA (reference sequence). CDR3 length: 12 residues. The CDR3 DNA reads TGCAGTGTCCGGGACAGGGTCAATGAGCAGTTCTTC. This translates into CSVRDRVNEQFF.

CDR3 DNA: TGTGCCAGCAGCTTATCAGGGTTCGCCTACGAGCAGCACGTC. Translating gives CASSLSGFAYEQHV. This chain links TRBV7-2 with TRBJ2-7; TRBD1 is a possible D gene (5 bases). The V gene's germline CDR1 is SGHTA and CDR2 FQGNSA. CDR3 length: 14 residues.

The chain employs TRBV4-1 and TRBJ1-1, with TRBD1 matching over 7 bases. Germline CDR1 is MGHRA and CDR2 is YSYEKL. The CDR3 consists of 16 residues. Trimming at V came to 3 bases and at J to 5 bases, leaving 12 bases not matched to a gene. The CDR3: CASSHRTGERGTEAFF. In DNA form, the CDR3 reads TGCGCCAGCAGCCATAGGACAGGTGAGAGGGGAACTGAAGCTTTCTTT.

The chain combines TRBV27 with TRBJ1-1; D is uncertain. With 1 base removed from V and 1 base from J, the gap between germline ends came to 4 bases. CDR3 size: 13 residues. Per the germline V gene, CDR1 is MNHEY and CDR2 is SMNVEV (reference sequence). CDR3 DNA: TGTGCCAGCAGTTTATATCAGAACACTGAAGCTTTCTTT. Encoded protein: CASSLYQNTEAFF.

This clonotype has ten or more counts. Its ends do not fully match the called genes, so a read error is possible. The rearrangement joins TRBV10-3 to TRBJ2-1; 11 bases fit TRBD1. The length of the CDR3 is 14 residues. CDR1 and CDR2 from the germline V gene are ENHRY and SYGVKD. The CDR3 nucleotides are TGTGCCATCAGTGGGACAGGGGGCGGATTGGAGTCGATCTTC. This sequence encodes CAISGTGGGLESIF.

The chain has TRBV27 and TRBJ1-1; tentatively, D is TRBD1 (5 bases). Trimming took 2 bases from V and 7 from J, leaving 20 bases between them. Germline V lookup: CDR1 MNHEY, CDR2 SMNVEV (reference sequence). This CDR3 is built from 16 residues. As DNA, the CDR3 is TGTGCCAGCAGTTTACACCCTGGCCGAGGTGACAGTGAAGCTTTCTTT. This encodes CASSLHPGRGDSEAFF.

This clonotype was observed many times. This chain links TRBV7-2 with TRBJ2-1; D is unresolved. V lost 0 bases and J 5 bases, leaving 2 bases between the germline ends. Germline CDR1 reads SGHTA; CDR2 reads FQGNSA. This CDR3 comprises 12 residues. DNA of the CDR3: TGTGCCAGCAGCTTAGCTCACAATGAGCAGTTCTTC. It encodes CASSLAHNEQFF.

This chain connects TRBV3-1 to TRBJ2-1, with D possibly TRBD2 on 6 matching bases. The CDR3 sequence is 15 residues long. CDR1 LGHDT and CDR2 YNNKEL come from the germline V gene (reference sequence). The V gene lost 4 bases and the J gene lost 3 bases, with 13 bases spanning the gap. The CDR3: CASSPITGGYNEQFF. DNA of the CDR3: TGTGCCAGCAGCCCAATTACCGGGGGCTACAATGAGCAGTTCTTC.

This sequence joins TRBV11-2 and TRBJ2-5; the match to TRBD1 covers 9 bases. The J segment lost 5 bases and the V segment lost 1 base, leaving 11 bases of the junction unmatched. CDR1 is SGHAT and CDR2 is FQNNGV in the germline V gene. The CDR3 covers 17 residues. The CDR3, as DNA: TGTGCCAGCAGCTTAGGCGTAACAGGGGGCGGCTGGGAGACCCAGTACTTC. Amino acids: CASSLGVTGGGWETQYF. The full variable domain, with the rest looked up from reference TRBV11-2 and TRBJ2-5, is EAGVAQSPRYKIIEKRQSVAFWCNPISGHATLYWYQQILGQGPKLLIQFQNNGVVDDSQLPKDRFSAERLKGVDSTLKIQPAKLEDSAVYLCASSLGVTGGGWETQYFGPGTRLLVL.